These 17 T cell receptor beta chains were all obtained from the same sample, sequenced in a study of T cell responses to AZD1222 COVID-19 vaccine. Here immunoSEQ multiplex PCR was the method, and the copy in TCRdb shows in-frame clones only, minus some. The sample records over 150,000 clones, approximately 93% being singletons. The sample here was peripheral blood, taken 28 days after the second AZD1222 dose. The receptors originated from an adult who received the AZD1222 COVID-19 vaccine.

V gene TRBV5-1 combines with J gene TRBJ1-1, with a weak D call TRBD1 (5 bases). The CDR3 contains 15 residues. Germline V gene lookup returns CDR1 SGHRS and CDR2 YFSETQ. Trimming removed 3 bases at V and 5 bases at J, with 17 bases between. Here the CDR3 reads CASSYDRGRRTEAFF. The DNA of the CDR3 is TGCGCCAGCAGCTACGATCGGGGGAGGAGGACTGAAGCTTTCTTT.

The DNA of the CDR3 is TGTGCCAGCCTCGGTCCGGGGTACGAGCAGTACTTC. Translating it yields CASLGPGYEQYF. The genes are TRBV27 and TRBJ2-7; D is possibly TRBD2 (5 bases). CDR3 size: 12 residues. Deletions cut 8 bases from V and 4 bases from J, with 12 bases between. Per the germline V gene, CDR1 is MNHEY and CDR2 is SMNVEV (reference sequence).

This rearrangement joins TRBV4-1 to TRBJ2-1; a weak D match, TRBD1 (7 bases). Germline loops: CDR1 MGHRA, CDR2 YSYEKL. This CDR3 region has 18 residues. V was shortened by 3 bases and J by 6 bases, with 24 bases between the two germline ends. CDR3 loop: CASSHGGPPGTELNEQFF. DNA of the CDR3: TGCGCCAGCAGCCACGGGGGACCTCCCGGGACAGAGCTCAATGAGCAGTTCTTC.

The chain combines TRBV19 with TRBJ1-2; no clear D. The CDR3 consists of 14 residues. V shed 0 bases and J shed 7 bases, with 12 bases lying between them. In germline, CDR1 is LNHDA, CDR2 SQIVND (reference sequence). DNA for the CDR3: TGTGCCAGTAGTATAGACCGGGGAGCGGGTGGCTACACCTTC. Its translation: CASSIDRGAGGYTF.

This chain uses TRBV10-1 with TRBJ2-7; 8 bases fit TRBD2. Germline V gene data show CDR1 as WNHNN and CDR2 as SYGVQD (reference sequence). The CDR3 has 14 residues. V was pared by 6 bases and J by 0 bases, with 4 bases of the junction left unmatched. CDR3 region: CASRPSGSSYEQYF. CDR3 nucleotides: TGCGCCAGCAGGCCAAGCGGGAGCTCCTACGAGCAGTACTTC.

This clone was counted a single time. The rearrangement joins TRBV28 to TRBJ2-1; 9 bases are a match to TRBD2. The CDR3 length is 14 residues. With 6 bases clipped from V and 4 bases from J, the junction kept 4 bases outside the gene matches. Germline-derived CDR1 and CDR2 are MDHEN and SYDVKM. The CDR3 DNA follows: TGTGCCAGCAGCCTGACTAGCGGTTACAATGAGCAGTTCTTC. It is translated as CASSLTSGYNEQFF.

The rearrangement links TRBV28 to TRBJ2-2; D remains unclear. The V end was cut by 8 bases, the J end by 7 bases, with 8 bases between. The germline V gene encodes CDR1 MDHEN and CDR2 SYDVKM. The CDR3 loop spans 11 amino acids. CDR3 region: CASVRGGELFF. The CDR3 DNA follows: TGTGCCAGCGTCAGAGGCGGGGAGCTGTTTTTT.

This chain joins TRBV5-1 and TRBJ2-7, with D possibly TRBD1 on 6 matching bases. V was cut by 3 bases and J by 0 bases, with 16 bases left in between. In germline, CDR1 is SGHRS, CDR2 YFSETQ. The CDR3 covers 16 residues. The CDR3 DNA sequence: TGCGCCAGCAGCTCATTGGGGGCCGGGTACTCCTACGAGCAGTACTTC. Protein: CASSSLGAGYSYEQYF.

This clone is a singleton in its sample. The V gene is TRBV28, the J gene TRBJ1-1; possibly TRBD1 for D (6 bases). Germline CDR1 and CDR2: MDHEN and SYDVKM. The CDR3 totals 16 residues. The V end was cut by 5 bases, the J end by 5 bases, with 21 bases between. The CDR3 sequence is CASSTEFLQGITEAFF. The CDR3, as DNA: TGTGCCAGCAGTACTGAATTCTTGCAGGGGATAACTGAAGCTTTCTTT. The full variable domain, in which reference TRBV28 and TRBJ1-1 provide the parts outside the CDR3, is DVKVTQSSRYLVKRTGEKVFLECVQDMDHENMFWYRQDPGLGLRLIYFSYDVKMKEKGDIPEGYSVSREKKERFSLILESASTNQTSMYLCASSTEFLQGITEAFFGQGTRLTVV.

This clone was observed a few times. The V and J genes are TRBV6-5 and TRBJ2-7, with 10 bases identical to TRBD2. With 2 bases clipped from V and 7 bases from J, the junction kept 8 bases outside the gene matches. There are 15 residues in the CDR3. CDR1 MNHEY and CDR2 SVGAGI come from the germline V gene. In nucleotides, the CDR3 is TGTGCCAGCAGTTACCCCGGGACTAGCGTAAGGGAGCAGTACTTC. As protein: CASSYPGTSVREQYF.

This clone turned up a few times. The V call is TRBV5-1, the J call TRBJ2-7; D may be TRBD1 (6 bases). The CDR3 is made up of 15 amino acids. CDR1 SGHRS and CDR2 YFSETQ come from the germline V gene. The germline V and J ends were trimmed by 2 bases and 0 bases, with 12 bases remaining between them. DNA for the CDR3: TGCGCCAGCAGCTTTTCTGGACAGTACTCCTACGAGCAGTACTTC. Translating gives CASSFSGQYSYEQYF. The whole variable domain, remainder taken from reference TRBV5-1 and TRBJ2-7, is KAGVTQTPRYLIKTRGQQVTLSCSPISGHRSVSWYQQTPGQGLQFLFEYFSETQRNKGNFPGRFSGRQFSNSRSEMNVSTLELGDSALYLCASSFSGQYSYEQYFGPGTRLTVT.

This clone is a singleton in its sample. The rearrangement uses TRBV19 and TRBJ2-7; D is possibly TRBD2 (5 bases). V was pared by 5 bases and J by 3 bases, with 11 bases between. CDR3 size: 13 residues. Germline lookup yields CDR1 LNHDA and CDR2 SQIVND (reference sequence). The CDR3 DNA reads TGTGCCAGTAGTCCCGGACTTAGCTACGAGCAGTACTTC. Protein product: CASSPGLSYEQYF. Together with reference TRBV19 and TRBJ2-7, the CDR3 gives the full variable domain: DGGITQSPKYLFRKEGQNVTLSCEQNLNHDAMYWYRQDPGQGLRLIYYSQIVNDFQKGDIAEGYSVSREKKESFPLTVTSAQKNPTAFYLCASSPGLSYEQYFGPGTRLTVT.

This chain links TRBV3-1 (or the pseudogene TRBV3-2) with TRBJ2-3; TRBD2 aligns across 11 bases. Germline V gives CDR1 LGHDT, CDR2 YNNKEL (reference sequence). V lost 4 bases, J lost 6 bases, and 18 bases stayed unmatched. CDR3 length: 19 residues. The CDR3 spells CASSPRLLAGAFGADTQYF. The CDR3 DNA sequence: TGTGCCAGCAGCCCCCGTCTACTAGCGGGAGCGTTTGGTGCCGATACGCAGTATTTT.

V is TRBV5-1 and J is TRBJ1-6; no definite D call. Germline CDR1 SGHRS, CDR2 YFSETQ. V was pared by 2 bases and J by 0 bases, with 12 bases between. The length of the CDR3 is 17 residues. CDR3 DNA: TGCGCCAGCAGCTTCCAGCCTCGCAGCTCCTATAATTCACCCCTCCACTTT. Translated, it gives CASSFQPRSSYNSPLHF.

In the case of this clone: Different DNA sequences within this sample yield the same CDR3. V usage is TRBV28 and J usage is TRBJ2-1; D unclear. CDR1 is MDHEN, CDR2 SYDVKM, per germline. The ends were cut back, 3 bases at V and 4 bases at J, with 4 bases in the middle. The CDR3 length is 12 residues. For the CDR3, the DNA is TGTGCCAGCAGTTTGCGGTACAATGAGCAGTTCTTC. It codes for CASSLRYNEQFF.

The table lists this clone with a count of one. The rearrangement links TRBV7-8 to TRBJ2-7; D perhaps matches TRBD2 (8 bases). Trimming cost V 5 bases and J 3 bases, with 23 bases left between them. This CDR3 spans 17 amino acids. The germline V gene has CDR1 SGHVS and CDR2 FQNEAQ. The CDR3 loop is CASSLNQRGLAGYEQYF. In DNA, the CDR3 is TGTGCCAGCAGCCTAAATCAGAGGGGGCTAGCGGGCTACGAGCAGTACTTC.

This clone is a singleton in its sample. V gene TRBV7-2 combines with J gene TRBJ1-5; TRBD1 aligns across 7 bases. With 5 bases clipped from V and 11 bases from J, the junction kept 18 bases outside the gene matches. The CDR3 extends over 16 amino acids. CDR1 and CDR2 from the germline V gene are SGHTA and FQGNSA. Here the CDR3 reads CASSREVGTALFAQHF. CDR3 DNA sequence: TGTGCCAGCAGCCGTGAGGTCGGGACAGCCCTTTTTGCCCAGCATTTT. Full variable domain (outside the CDR3, taken from reference TRBV7-2 and TRBJ1-5): GAGVSQSPSNKVTEKGKDVELRCDPISGHTALYWYRQSLGQGLEFLIYFQGNSAPDKSGLPSDRFSAERTGGSVSTLTIQRTQQEDSAVYLCASSREVGTALFAQHFGDGTRLSIL.